This passage covers 16 T cell receptor beta chains from one sample sequenced in a study of blood T cell repertoires in COVID-19 (TCRdb year 2020). The method behind the library was the immunoSEQ multiplex PCR assay. The clones in this table, taken by TCRdb from immuneACCESS, are in-frame only. Not every clone is retained; where verified, under half of the shortfall comes from an unresolved V gene, and the cause of the rest is unknown. This sample has fewer than 200,000 clones in its table, and roughly 80% of those were observed once. Jointly, the top ten make up around 5.2% of the sample. The sample consisted of PBMCs or T cells enriched from blood (not recorded which). These TCRs come from a woman in her fifties or sixties with acute COVID-19.

The chain recombines TRBV30 with TRBJ1-5; perhaps TRBD1 as D (5 bases). This CDR3 is built from 12 residues. The germline V gene has CDR1 GTSNPN and CDR2 SVGIG (reference sequence). Deletions cut 5 bases from V and 0 bases from J, with 5 bases between. CDR3 loop: CAWDSSNQPQHF. CDR3 DNA: TGTGCCTGGGACAGTAGCAATCAGCCCCAGCATTTT.

The rearrangement links TRBV9 to TRBJ2-7; 11 bases match TRBD2. The length of the CDR3 is 16 residues. Germline V CDR1 and CDR2: SGDLS, YYNGEE. V shed 3 bases, J shed 0 bases, and the junction held 5 bases outside the gene matches. CDR3 DNA sequence: TGTGCCAGCAGCGCGACTAGCGGGGCAAGCTCCTACGAGCAGTACTTC. Amino acid sequence: CASSATSGASSYEQYF.

The chain has TRBV19 and TRBJ1-1; perhaps TRBD1 as D (5 bases). The CDR3 loop spans 14 amino acids. With 3 bases removed from V and 8 bases from J, the gap between germline ends came to 16 bases. The germline V gene has CDR1 LNHDA and CDR2 SQIVND (reference sequence). Here the CDR3 reads CASSIVGSNREAFF. The CDR3 DNA reads TGTGCCAGTAGTATTGTTGGAAGTAACAGGGAAGCTTTCTTT.

The chain joins TRBV9 to TRBJ2-5, with 7 bases identical to TRBD1. This CDR3 is built from 16 residues. CDR1 is SGDLS, CDR2 YYNGEE, per germline. The V gene end was trimmed by 4 bases and the J gene end by 2 bases; junction bases not matched to a gene: 11. This CDR3 is CASSFRQGYNQETQYF. CDR3 DNA sequence: TGTGCCAGCAGCTTCAGACAGGGCTATAATCAAGAGACCCAGTACTTC.

Only one count was recorded for this clone. This chain joins TRBV24-1 and TRBJ1-4; 7 bases match TRBD1. Germline loops: CDR1 KGHDR, CDR2 SFDVKD. V dropped 6 bases and J dropped 8; count of bases not matched to a gene: 5. The CDR3 contains 13 residues. The CDR3 DNA reads as TGTGCCACCAGTCGACAGGGTGGGGAAAAACTGTTTTTT. Its protein product is CATSRQGGEKLFF.

The gene calls are TRBV12-3 or TRBV12-4 and TRBJ2-4; D gene ambiguous. V lost 4 bases to trimming and J lost 8 bases, with 6 bases between them. CDR3 length: 11 residues. CDR3 sequence reads: CASSSPYIQYF. CDR3 DNA sequence: TGTGCCAGCAGTTCCCCCTACATTCAGTACTTC.

Written as DNA, the CDR3 is TGTGCCAGCAGCCCCAGGACAGGGAGGGGCATTCAGTACTTC. Protein product: CASSPRTGRGIQYF. The chain has TRBV11-2 and TRBJ2-4; tentatively, D is TRBD1 (8 bases). CDR3 length: 14 amino acids. Germline V gene data show CDR1 as SGHAT and CDR2 as FQNNGV. V lost 5 bases to trimming and J lost 9 bases, with 17 bases between them.

The genes are TRBV6-6 and TRBJ2-1; the D gene is possibly TRBD2 (5 bases). Germline CDR1 and CDR2: MNHNY and SVGAGI (reference sequence). V was trimmed by 5 bases and J by 0 bases, leaving 17 bases between them. CDR3 length equals 17 residues. The CDR3 spells CASSGSEAESSYNEQFF. The CDR3, as DNA: TGTGCCAGCAGTGGATCGGAAGCGGAAAGCTCCTACAATGAGCAGTTCTTC.

This clone was recorded only once. CDR3 DNA sequence: TGTGCCAGCAGCTTGATGGCTCTCGAGCAGTACTTC. It is translated as CASSLMALEQYF. This sequence joins TRBV5-6 and TRBJ2-7; no definite D call. This CDR3 is 12 amino acids long. V was trimmed by 1 base and J by 6 bases, leaving 8 bases between them. Germline values: CDR1 SGHDT, CDR2 YYEEEE.

The rearrangement uses TRBV5-1 and TRBJ2-3, with 14 bases lining up with TRBD2. Germline lookup yields CDR1 SGHRS and CDR2 YFSETQ. The CDR3 runs to 18 residues. V lost 0 bases, J lost 7 bases, and 10 bases stayed unmatched. CDR3 loop: CASSLGRTSGGQTHTQYF. CDR3 in DNA: TGCGCCAGCAGCTTGGGGCGGACTAGCGGGGGGCAGACTCATACGCAGTATTTT. Full variable domain (rest looked up from reference TRBV5-1 and TRBJ2-3): KAGVTQTPRYLIKTRGQQVTLSCSPISGHRSVSWYQQTPGQGLQFLFEYFSETQRNKGNFPGRFSGRQFSNSRSEMNVSTLELGDSALYLCASSLGRTSGGQTHTQYFGPGTRLTVL.

CDR3: CASRRVGETQYF. The CDR3 DNA sequence: TGTGCCAGTAGAAGAGTCGGGGAGACCCAGTACTTC. The chain has TRBV19 and TRBJ2-5; D is uncertain. V was pared by 6 bases and J by 5 bases, with 10 bases between. The germline V gene has CDR1 LNHDA and CDR2 SQIVND (reference sequence). This CDR3 is built from 12 residues. The full variable domain, in which reference TRBV19 and TRBJ2-5 provide the parts outside the CDR3, is DGGITQSPKYLFRKEGQNVTLSCEQNLNHDAMYWYRQDPGQGLRLIYYSQIVNDFQKGDIAEGYSVSREKKESFPLTVTSAQKNPTAFYLCASRRVGETQYFGPGTRLLVL.

This sequence joins TRBV5-4 and TRBJ2-3; D perhaps matches TRBD1 (5 bases). The germline V gene encodes CDR1 SGHNT and CDR2 YYREEE (reference sequence). V was cut by 3 bases and J by 1 base, with 9 bases left in between. CDR3 length equals 14 residues. This CDR3 is CASSSETGTDTQYF. CDR3 bases: TGTGCCAGCAGCTCAGAGACAGGCACAGATACGCAGTATTTT.

The chain has TRBV6-5 and TRBJ1-2; D gene uncertain. Germline V gene data show CDR1 as MNHEY and CDR2 as SVGAGI. Trimming took off 6 bases at V and 4 bases at J, with 15 bases between the two ends. The CDR3 covers 14 residues. CDR3 protein: CASSLTLNGYGYTF. CDR3 bases: TGTGCCAGCAGCCTTACCCTGAACGGCTATGGCTACACCTTC.

This clone was found once. This sequence joins TRBV21-1 and TRBJ1-1; TRBD1 reflects the table's D call only, with no check against the DNA. TRBV21-1 represents a pseudogene. The CDR3 runs to 13 residues. This CDR3 reads CQSRGPLNTEAFF. The CDR3, as DNA: TGTCAGAGCAGGGGGCCCCTGAACACTGAAGCTTTCTTT.

The chain links TRBV2 to TRBJ1-3; 8 bases agree with TRBD1. Germline CDR1 reads SNHLY; CDR2 reads FYNNEI. Germline trimming cut 6 bases from V and 4 bases from J; bases unmatched to any gene: 5. This CDR3 is built from 14 residues. The CDR3 loop is CASRGQEAGNTIYF. CDR3 coding DNA: TGTGCCAGCAGGGGACAGGAAGCAGGAAACACCATATATTTT.

This rearrangement joins TRBV7-7 to TRBJ2-7, with D perhaps TRBD2 (5 bases). The length of the CDR3 is 15 residues. V shed 3 bases and J shed 2 bases, with 14 bases lying between them. Germline CDR1 SSHAT, CDR2 FNYEAQ (reference sequence). CDR3 sequence: CASSFRPADAYEQYF. For the CDR3, the DNA is TGTGCCAGCAGCTTTAGACCAGCGGACGCCTACGAGCAGTACTTC.